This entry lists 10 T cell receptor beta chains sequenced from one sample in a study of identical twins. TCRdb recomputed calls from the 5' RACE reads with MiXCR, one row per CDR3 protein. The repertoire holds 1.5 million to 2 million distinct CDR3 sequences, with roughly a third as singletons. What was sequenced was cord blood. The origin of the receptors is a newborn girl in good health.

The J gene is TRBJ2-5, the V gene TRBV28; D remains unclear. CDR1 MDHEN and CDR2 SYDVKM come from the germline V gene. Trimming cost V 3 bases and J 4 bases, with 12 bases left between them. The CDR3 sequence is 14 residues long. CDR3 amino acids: CASSFFEVLETQYF. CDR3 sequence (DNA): TGTGCCAGCAGTTTTTTTGAGGTATTAGAGACCCAGTACTTC.

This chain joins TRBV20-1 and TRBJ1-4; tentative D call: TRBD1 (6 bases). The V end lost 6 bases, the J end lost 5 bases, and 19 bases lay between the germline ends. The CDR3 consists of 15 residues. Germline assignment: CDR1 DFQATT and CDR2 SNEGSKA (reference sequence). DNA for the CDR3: TGCAGTGCAAAGGGCCCCGGGACATCAAATGAAAAACTGTTTTTT. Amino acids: CSAKGPGTSNEKLFF.

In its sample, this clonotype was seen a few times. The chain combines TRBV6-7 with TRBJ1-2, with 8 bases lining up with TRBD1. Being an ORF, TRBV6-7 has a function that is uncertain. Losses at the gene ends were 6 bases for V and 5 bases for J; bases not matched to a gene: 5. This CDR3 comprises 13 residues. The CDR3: CASRDRVFYGYTF. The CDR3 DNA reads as TGTGCCAGCAGGGACAGGGTTTTTTATGGCTACACCTTC.

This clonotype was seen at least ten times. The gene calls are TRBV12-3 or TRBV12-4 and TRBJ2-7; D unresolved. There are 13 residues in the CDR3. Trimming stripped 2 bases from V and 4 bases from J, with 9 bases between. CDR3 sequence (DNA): TGTGCCAGCAGTTTAAGGGCAACTTACGAGCAGTACTTC. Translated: CASSLRATYEQYF.

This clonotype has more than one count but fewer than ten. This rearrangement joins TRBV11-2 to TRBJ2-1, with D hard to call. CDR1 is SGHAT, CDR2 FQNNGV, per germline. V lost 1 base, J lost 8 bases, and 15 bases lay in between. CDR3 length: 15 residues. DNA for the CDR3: TGTGCCAGCAGCTTAGGGGCAGGAGCTATGTATGAGCAGTTCTTC. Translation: CASSLGAGAMYEQFF.

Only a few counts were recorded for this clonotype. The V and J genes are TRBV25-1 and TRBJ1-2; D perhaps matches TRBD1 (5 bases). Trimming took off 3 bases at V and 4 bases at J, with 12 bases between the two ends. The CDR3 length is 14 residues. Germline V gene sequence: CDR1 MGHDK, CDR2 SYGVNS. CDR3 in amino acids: CASSDPGRSYGYTF. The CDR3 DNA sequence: TGTGCCAGCAGTGACCCGGGACGGTCCTATGGCTACACCTTC.

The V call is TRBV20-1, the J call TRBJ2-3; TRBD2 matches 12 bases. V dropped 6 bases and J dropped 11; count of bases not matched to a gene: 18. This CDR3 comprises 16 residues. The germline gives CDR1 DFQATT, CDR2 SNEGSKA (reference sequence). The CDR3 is CSATTSGRPFREGQYF. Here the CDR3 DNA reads TGCAGTGCGACCACTAGCGGGAGGCCGTTTAGGGAGGGGCAGTATTTT.

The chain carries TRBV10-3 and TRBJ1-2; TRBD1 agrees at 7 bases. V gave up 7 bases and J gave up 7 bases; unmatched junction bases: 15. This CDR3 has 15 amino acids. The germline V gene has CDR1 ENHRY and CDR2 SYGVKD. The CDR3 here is CAITAQGEILSGYTF. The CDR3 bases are TGTGCCATCACAGCTCAGGGGGAGATATTAAGTGGCTACACCTTC.

The CDR3 DNA reads as TGCAGTGCTAGAGATGCAGGGAGCTCCTACAATGAGCAGTTCTTC. Its protein product is CSARDAGSSYNEQFF. The rearrangement joins TRBV20-1 to TRBJ2-1, with D possibly being TRBD1 or TRBD2 (5 bases each). V lost 0 bases to trimming and J lost 0 bases, with 9 bases between them. The CDR3 is 15 residues long. CDR1 and CDR2 from the germline V gene are DFQATT and SNEGSKA (reference sequence).

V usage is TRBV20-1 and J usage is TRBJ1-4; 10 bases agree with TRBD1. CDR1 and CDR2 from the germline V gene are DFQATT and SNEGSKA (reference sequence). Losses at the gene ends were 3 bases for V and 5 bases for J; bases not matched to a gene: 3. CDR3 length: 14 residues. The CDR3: CSASRDRGNEKLFF. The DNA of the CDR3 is TGCAGTGCTAGCCGGGACAGGGGAAATGAAAAACTGTTTTTT.